This T cell receptor beta chain was captured in a study of shared clonotypes between healthy human individuals. Overall study results and limits: Investigators collected only blood, and repertoires in tissues likely differ.

On this clone itself: Its antigen remains unidentified.

Assay execution took place at the deep level. Data came from immunoSEQ multiplex PCR; TCRdb stores just in-frame clones and leaves some out. Of under 2.5 million clones detected, less than 95% appear once; the ten largest clones hold 0.37%. Every donor was a Caucasian adult from Nashville, Tennessee. The CDR3 has 12 amino acids. CDR1 GTSNPN and CDR2 SVGIG come from the germline V gene (reference sequence). V shed 4 bases and J shed 4 bases, with 10 bases lying between them. The chain couples TRBV30 to TRBJ2-5; D might be TRBD1 (5 bases). The sequenced sample consisted of naive CD4+ T cells from PBMCs. Specified subset: CD45RA+ positively selected. This TCR was recovered from a man between 18 and 35 years old in good health. Some clones in this sample may be carry-over from other donors' samples. The CDR3 coding sequence is TGTGCCTGGAAAGGGGCTGGAGAGACCCAGTACTTC. It codes for CAWKGAGETQYF. The full variable domain, in which reference TRBV30 and TRBJ2-5 provide the parts outside the CDR3, is SQTIHQWPATLVQPVGSPLSLECTVEGTSNPNLYWYRQAAGRGLQLLFYSVGIGQISSEVPQNLSASRPQDRQFILSSKKLLLSDSGFYLCAWKGAGETQYFGPGTRLLVL.